The rows below give T cell receptor beta chains drawn from one sample of a study of identical twins. TCRdb redid the calling of the 5' RACE reads with MiXCR, one entry per CDR3 protein. This table holds 200,000 to 250,000 distinct CDR3 sequences, 10% to 13% found once. Sequenced: memory T cells sorted from blood. These receptors all stem from a man aged 50-59 years in good health. Both conserved end residues are part of each CDR3. A D gene is named only where the DNA matches it firmly. Some rows have no size entry. The others give once, few or many, or a class for an expanded clone.

len	d_gene	v_gene	j_gene	abundance	CDR3aa	CDR3nt
15	NA	TRBV5-8	TRBJ2-2	NA	CASSIPGTNTGELFF	TGTGCCAGCAGCATACCCGGGACCAACACCGGGGAGCTGTTTTTT
14	NA	TRBV18	TRBJ2-4	few	CASSETEAKNIQYF	TGTGCCAGCTCAGAGACGGAAGCCAAAAACATTCAGTACTTC
16	NA	TRBV7-9	TRBJ2-3	many	CASSPQLAGGLDTQYF	TGTGCCAGCAGCCCCCAGTTAGCCGGGGGACTAGATACGCAGTATTTT
17	TRBD1	TRBV20-1	TRBJ1-5	few	CSARDRDRAYSNQPQHF	TGCAGTGCTAGAGACCGGGACAGGGCGTATAGCAATCAGCCCCAGCATTTT
14	TRBD1	TRBV5-5	TRBJ1-5	NA	CASSFGTGDSPQHF	TGTGCCAGCAGCTTCGGGACAGGGGATTCGCCCCAGCATTTT
14	TRBD1	TRBV20-1	TRBJ1-4	NA	CSVRLQGFQEKLFF	TGCAGTGTCAGACTACAGGGGTTTCAGGAAAAACTGTTTTTT
13	NA	TRBV18	TRBJ1-2	many	CASSFTETDGYTF	TGTGCCAGCTCATTTACAGAAACGGATGGCTACACCTTC
13	NA	TRBV29-1	TRBJ2-4	few	CSVATAALNIQYF	TGCAGCGTGGCCACGGCTGCTCTAAACATTCAGTACTTC
16	NA	TRBV27	TRBJ2-7	few	CASRELGTLSSYEQYF	TGTGCCAGCAGGGAACTCGGGACACTGAGCTCCTACGAGCAGTACTTC
15	TRBD1	TRBV6-5	TRBJ2-2	NA	CASGYRDSYTGELFF	TGTGCCAGCGGCTACCGGGACAGCTACACCGGGGAGCTGTTTTTT
14	TRBD1	TRBV12-3/TRBV12-4	TRBJ2-1	NA	CASSLWTGGFEQFF	TGTGCCAGCAGTTTATGGACAGGGGGCTTTGAGCAGTTCTTC
10	NA	TRBV10-3	TRBJ2-6	NA	CAIKANVLTF	TGTGCCATCAAGGCCAACGTCCTGACTTTC
13	TRBD1	TRBV6-2/TRBV6-3	TRBJ2-7	many	CASMNRGSYEQYF	TGTGCCAGCATGAACAGGGGAAGCTACGAGCAGTACTTC
15	TRBD1	TRBV4-3	TRBJ2-7	few	CASSLYGQGPYEQYF	TGCGCCAGCAGTCTTTACGGACAGGGTCCCTACGAGCAGTACTTC
17	NA	TRBV29-1	TRBJ2-3	many	CSVEKGFPLTSTDTQYF	TGCAGCGTTGAAAAGGGTTTCCCCCTCACTAGCACAGATACGCAGTATTTT
14	NA	TRBV12-3/TRBV12-4	TRBJ1-5	NA	CASSLGVSNQPQHF	TGTGCCAGCAGTTTAGGGGTTAGCAATCAGCCCCAGCATTTT
15	TRBD1	TRBV14	TRBJ2-7	NA	CASSLLGQDWYEQYF	TGTGCCAGCAGCCTCCTGGGACAGGATTGGTACGAGCAGTACTTC
15	TRBD2	TRBV9	TRBJ2-7	many	CASSAMGGSVSEQYF	TGTGCCAGCAGCGCCATGGGGGGGAGTGTCTCCGAGCAGTACTTC
13	TRBD1	TRBV6-1	TRBJ1-5	many	CASMGQGGQPQHF	TGTGCCAGCATGGGCCAAGGGGGCCAGCCCCAGCATTTT
15	NA	TRBV3-1	TRBJ1-1	many	CASSQRQARATEAFF	TGTGCCAGCAGCCAGCGACAGGCCAGGGCCACTGAAGCTTTCTTT
15	NA	TRBV7-2	TRBJ2-5	few	CASSLGSPLRETQYF	TGTGCCAGCAGCTTAGGGAGCCCGTTGCGGGAGACCCAGTACTTC
20	TRBD2	TRBV14	TRBJ2-3	NA	CASSQELRLAGGRGTDTQYF	TGTGCCAGCAGCCAAGAATTACGGCTAGCGGGAGGACGAGGCACAGATACGCAGTATTTT
17	NA	TRBV6-1	TRBJ1-5	many	CASSGRTGPLFRQPQHF	TGTGCCAGCAGTGGGAGAACGGGCCCCCTTTTTCGACAGCCCCAGCATTTT
15	NA	TRBV27	TRBJ2-1	NA	CACSLMPGVENEQFF	TGTGCCTGCAGTTTGATGCCGGGAGTGGAGAATGAGCAGTTCTTC
18	TRBD2	TRBV12-3/TRBV12-4	TRBJ2-1	NA	CASSRRILLAGERDEQFF	TGTGCCAGCAGCCGACGGATACTACTAGCGGGAGAGAGGGATGAGCAGTTCTTC
12	NA	TRBV6-1	TRBJ1-2	NA	CASQGTSGGYTF	TGTGCCAGCCAGGGCACGTCGGGGGGCTACACCTTC
16	TRBD2	TRBV6-2/TRBV6-3	TRBJ2-1	many	CASYRGQRGGLNEQFF	TGTGCCAGTTACAGGGGTCAGCGGGGGGGCCTCAATGAGCAGTTCTTC
13	NA	TRBV29-1	TRBJ2-1	many	CSGSGRSYNEQFF	TGCAGCGGGTCGGGGCGCTCCTACAATGAGCAGTTCTTC
15	TRBD1	TRBV7-2	TRBJ2-7	few	CASSWGQGSSYEQYF	TGTGCCAGCAGCTGGGGACAGGGTAGCTCCTACGAGCAGTACTTC
12	NA	TRBV2	TRBJ1-2	NA	CASNREGSGYTF	TGTGCCAGCAACCGTGAAGGGTCCGGCTACACCTTC
14	TRBD2	TRBV24-1	TRBJ2-1	many	CATSELAGRGEQFF	TGTGCCACCAGTGAACTAGCGGGAAGGGGTGAGCAGTTCTTC
13	NA	TRBV4-3	TRBJ2-2	many	CASSPSPSGELFF	TGCGCCAGCAGCCCCAGCCCTTCCGGGGAGCTGTTTTTT
17	NA	TRBV7-9	TRBJ1-2	NA	CASSPLAGKEANYGYTF	TGTGCCAGCAGCCCGCTCGCGGGGAAGGAAGCTAACTATGGCTACACCTTC
14	NA	TRBV6-1	TRBJ2-1	NA	CASSHGSISNEQFF	TGTGCCAGCAGCCACGGGTCGATCAGCAATGAGCAGTTCTTC
13	NA	TRBV20-1	TRBJ1-5	NA	CSAHRARGQPQHF	TGCAGTGCTCACCGGGCCCGCGGGCAGCCCCAGCATTTT
17	NA	TRBV27	TRBJ2-1	NA	CASSLIRRGLRNNEQFF	TGTGCCAGCAGTTTAATCCGGCGGGGTTTACGAAACAATGAGCAGTTCTTC
16	NA	TRBV12-3/TRBV12-4	TRBJ2-7	few	CASTTSWAPDSYEQYF	TGTGCCAGCACCACCTCCTGGGCCCCTGACTCCTACGAGCAGTACTTC
17	NA	TRBV7-2	TRBJ2-3	many	CASSRSVARVGTDTQYF	TGTGCCAGCAGCCGTAGCGTTGCGAGGGTTGGCACAGATACGCAGTATTTT
12	TRBD1	TRBV20-1	TRBJ1-2	once	CSANRGPGGYTF	TGCAGTGCTAACAGGGGGCCTGGCGGCTACACCTTC
15	TRBD1	TRBV6-1	TRBJ2-1	many	CASSDDRGRVNEQFF	TGTGCCAGCAGTGATGACAGGGGGCGCGTCAATGAGCAGTTCTTC
14	NA	TRBV7-2	TRBJ1-2	few	CASSFGGASKGYTF	TGTGCCAGCAGCTTCGGGGGGGCCAGTAAGGGCTACACCTTC
13	TRBD2	TRBV5-1	TRBJ2-1	NA	CASSPRTSYEQFF	TGCGCCAGCAGCCCACGGACTAGCTATGAGCAGTTCTTC
14	NA	TRBV29-1	TRBJ1-2	many	CSVVSDGANYGYTF	TGCAGCGTTGTGTCGGACGGAGCTAACTATGGCTACACCTTC
17	TRBD2	TRBV5-1	TRBJ2-3	many	CASSPEGSSGASDTQYF	TGCGCCAGCAGCCCGGAAGGAAGCAGCGGGGCTTCAGATACGCAGTATTTT
17	TRBD2	TRBV5-1	TRBJ2-3	few	CASSLPVAGAGTDTQYF	TGCGCCAGCAGCTTGCCCGTGGCGGGAGCGGGCACAGATACGCAGTATTTT
15	NA	TRBV11-2	TRBJ1-4	NA	CASSPRGPTNKKLFF	TGTGCCAGCAGCCCCAGGGGTCCCACTAATAAAAAACTGTTTTTT
11	NA	TRBV29-1	TRBJ2-1	NA	CSVPTYNEQFF	TGCAGCGTTCCGACCTACAATGAGCAGTTCTTC